The subject of this entry is one T cell receptor (beta chain). This record comes from a study of regulatory T cells in long-lasting Graves disease. V was pared by 0 bases and J by 0 bases, with 2 bases of the junction left unmatched. CDR3 length: 15 amino acids. The V gene's germline CDR1 is MNHEY and CDR2 SVGAGI. The time point is: persistent/refractory GD, antithyroid drugs over 5 years with positive TRAb. The TCR library was made from RNA that had been extracted from PBMCs in TRIzol. Researchers made TCR beta libraries by using iRepertoire HTBI primers and running Arm-PCR on CDR3 regions. TCRdb analysed the multiplex PCR reads with MiXCR anew, one entry per CDR3 protein. The sample has around 400,000 distinct CDR3 sequences; roughly 25% are singletons.

Specimen: peripheral blood mononuclear cells (PBMCs), collected when the disease was refractory, from a patient treated with antithyroid drugs. The V and J genes are TRBV6-5 and TRBJ2-7; 7 bases are a match to TRBD1. This clonotype was obtained from a woman aged 40 to 55 with Graves disease. This chain's CDR3 is CASSYSDRRSYEQYF. The CDR3 DNA follows: TGTGCCAGCAGTTACTCGGACAGGCGCTCCTACGAGCAGTACTTC.